This T cell receptor beta chain was sequenced during a study of T cell repertoires in cytomegalovirus infection. Study as a whole: The authors relied on CMV epitopes, both recently identified HLA-C-restricted and well-studied HLA-B-restricted.

A remark on this clonotype: Its antigen is as yet unknown.

The CDR3 runs to 12 residues. Germline loops: CDR1 LGHNT, CDR2 FRNRAP. The V gene lost 1 base and the J gene lost 5 bases, with 4 bases spanning the gap. One entry per CDR3 protein results from TCRdb running MiXCR on the reads. This table has 550,000 to 850,000 distinct CDR3 sequences, around 30% appearing once. Study findings and constraints: In two of eight donors, the top clonotype was HLA-C-restricted CMV-specific. Summed frequency of shared TCR beta families picked out CMV carriers who also had the relevant HLA.

V usage is TRBV12-5 and J usage is TRBJ2-3; D ambiguous. The sample here was cultured PBMCs, taken from culture after CMV antigen stimulation. This TCR was sampled from a human donor in good health (CMV status not recorded). Some clones in this sample may be carry-over from other donors' samples. CDR3 sequence reads: CASGLDVDTQYF. CDR3 bases: TGTGCTAGTGGTTTGGACGTAGATACGCAGTATTTT.